These 19 T cell receptor beta chains originate from one sample sequenced in a study of identical twins. MiXCR, applied by TCRdb to the 5' RACE reads, yields one record per CDR3 protein. Of 1.5 million to 2 million distinct CDR3 sequences detected, about 31% appear once; the ten largest clones hold under 0.35%. The sequenced sample consisted of cord blood. These receptors were collected from a newborn girl in good health.

In its sample, this clonotype was seen many times. The chain combines TRBV9 with TRBJ2-3, with D possibly matching TRBD2 (6 bases). Germline CDR1 and CDR2: SGDLS and YYNGEE. Trimming shortened V by 2 bases and J by 2 bases, and 12 bases separated the two germline ends. CDR3 length equals 15 residues. CDR3 nucleotides: TGTGCCAGCAGCGTCGCGGGACCCCCCACAGATACGCAGTATTTT. Amino acids: CASSVAGPPTDTQYF.

The rearrangement uses TRBV27 and TRBJ2-4, with 8 bases identical to TRBD2. Germline lookup yields CDR1 MNHEY and CDR2 SMNVEV (reference sequence). Trimming took 3 bases from V and 13 from J; bases not matched to a gene: 17. The CDR3 has 16 amino acids. The CDR3 nucleotides read TGTGCCAGCAGTTTCCGACTGGTAGCGGGGATCAATGAGCAGTACTTC. Translated: CASSFRLVAGINEQYF.

This clonotype was seen more than once but under ten times. V is TRBV7-8 and J is TRBJ2-1; 8 bases are a match to TRBD2. Germline V lookup: CDR1 SGHVS, CDR2 FQNEAQ. The CDR3 is 20 residues long. The V segment lost 6 bases and the J segment 4 bases; nucleotides outside the gene matches: 23. In DNA form, the CDR3 reads TGTGCCAGCAGACTAAGCGGGAGTTGGTCGGAGTTGGTCCTTTACAATGAGCAGTTCTTC. As protein: CASRLSGSWSELVLYNEQFF. Combining the CDR3 with reference TRBV7-8 and TRBJ2-1 gives the whole variable domain GAGVSQSPRYKVAKRGQDVALRCDPISGHVSLFWYQQALGQGPEFLTYFQNEAQLDKSGLPSDRFFAERPEGSVSTLKIQRTQQEDSAVYLCASRLSGSWSELVLYNEQFFGPGTRLTVL.

For this clonotype: This may stem from a read error, because a much larger clone lies one nucleotide away. The gene calls are TRBV12-3 or TRBV12-4 and TRBJ2-3; 8 bases match TRBD1. The CDR3 loop spans 14 amino acids. Trimming took 5 bases from V and 2 from J; bases not matched to a gene: 3. The CDR3 nucleotides read TGTGCCAGCAGTCGGGACAGGAACACAGATACGCAGTATTTT. This sequence encodes CASSRDRNTDTQYF.

The sample holds a few counts of this clonotype. The chain carries TRBV6-1 and TRBJ2-3; 11 nucleotides match TRBD2. The germline gives CDR1 MNHNS, CDR2 SASEGT. With 6 bases clipped from V and 0 bases from J, the junction kept 5 bases outside the gene matches. This CDR3 contains 16 residues. The CDR3 protein is CASRPTSGRSTDTQYF. In DNA, the CDR3 is TGTGCCAGCAGACCCACTAGCGGGAGAAGCACAGATACGCAGTATTTT.

The CDR3 region has the DNA TGCAGTGCTAGTGAACAGGGGGCTTCCGGGGAGCTGTTTTTT. It specifies CSASEQGASGELFF. The chain has TRBV20-1 and TRBJ2-2; 9 bases map to TRBD1. The CDR3 sequence is 14 residues long. With V trimmed by 3 bases and J by 6 bases, 5 bases remained unmatched. Germline V CDR1 and CDR2: DFQATT, SNEGSKA (reference sequence).

The chain recombines TRBV20-1 with TRBJ1-2, with 7 positions matching TRBD1. Germline V gene sequence: CDR1 DFQATT, CDR2 SNEGSKA (reference sequence). There are 12 residues in the CDR3. Trimming at V came to 7 bases and at J to 4 bases, leaving 6 bases not matched to a gene. Here the CDR3 reads CSEAGGFYGYTF. CDR3 in DNA: TGCAGTGAGGCAGGGGGTTTCTATGGCTACACCTTC.

The rearrangement uses TRBV3-1 and TRBJ2-1; perhaps TRBD1 as D (6 bases). This CDR3 contains 15 residues. Germline CDR1 and CDR2: LGHDT and YNNKEL (reference sequence). V gave up 6 bases and J gave up 2 bases, with 14 bases separating them. The CDR3 spells CASRPTGTTYNEQFF. Written as DNA, the CDR3 is TGTGCCAGCAGACCTACCGGGACAACCTACAATGAGCAGTTCTTC.

CDR3 in DNA: TGTGCCAGCAGGACCAAGGGGATTAGCAATCAGCCCCAGCATTTT. Its translation is CASRTKGISNQPQHF. The gene calls are TRBV2 and TRBJ1-5, with D tentatively TRBD1 (5 bases). Germline CDR1 and CDR2: SNHLY and FYNNEI. CDR3 length: 15 amino acids. The germline V and J ends were trimmed by 6 bases and 0 bases, with 12 bases remaining between them.

The chain joins TRBV12-3 or TRBV12-4 to TRBJ2-1; TRBD2 matches at 14 bases. Trimming cost V 3 bases and J 6 bases; bases outside gene matches: 10. This CDR3 has 18 amino acids. The CDR3 coding sequence is TGTGCCAGCAGTTTCCAGGGACTAGCGGGGGCCTTCACCAATGAGCAGTTCTTC. Residues: CASSFQGLAGAFTNEQFF.

This clonotype was recorded many times. This chain connects TRBV12-3 or TRBV12-4 to TRBJ2-1; no firm D call. This CDR3 region has 12 residues. Between the trimmed V and J ends, which lost 3 bases and 10 bases, there was a span of 10 bases. CDR3 protein: CASSLRMEEQFF. The CDR3 DNA follows: TGTGCCAGCAGTTTGAGAATGGAGGAGCAGTTCTTC.

This clonotype was observed a handful of times. The chain recombines TRBV20-1 with TRBJ2-3, with D possibly TRBD2 on 5 matching bases. Germline CDR1 is DFQATT and CDR2 is SNEGSKA (reference sequence). CDR3 length equals 15 residues. V was trimmed by 0 bases and J by 1 base, leaving 11 bases between them. The CDR3 protein is CSARDPREGTDTQYF. Written as DNA, the CDR3 is TGCAGTGCTAGAGATCCCCGGGAAGGCACAGATACGCAGTATTTT.

This clonotype appeared a few times. The chain is built from TRBV12-3 or TRBV12-4 and TRBJ2-3; a possible D gene is TRBD2 (5 bases). The CDR3 runs to 15 residues. Trimming shortened V by 6 bases and J by 4 bases, and 17 bases separated the two germline ends. CDR3 nucleotide sequence: TGTGCCAGCAGAATATCTAGGGAGATTCCAGATACGCAGTATTTT. Protein sequence: CASRISREIPDTQYF.

The chain uses TRBV28 and TRBJ1-1; D is uncertain. The V end lost 2 bases, the J end lost 7 bases, and 8 bases lay between the germline ends. Germline V CDR1 and CDR2: MDHEN, SYDVKM. The CDR3 has 12 amino acids. This chain's CDR3 is CASSLTGYEAFF. In DNA form, the CDR3 reads TGTGCCAGCAGTTTAACTGGGTATGAAGCTTTCTTT.

This chain connects TRBV3-1 to TRBJ2-7; 8 nucleotides agree with TRBD2. J was trimmed by 2 bases and V by 3 bases; bases with no gene match: 6. The V gene's germline CDR1 is LGHDT and CDR2 YNNKEL (reference sequence). The CDR3 has 15 amino acids. The CDR3 bases are TGTGCCAGCAGCCAGATAGCGGGACGCCCCTACGAGCAGTACTTC. Its translation: CASSQIAGRPYEQYF.

This clonotype occurred a few times. This sequence joins TRBV25-1 and TRBJ1-2; 7 bases are a match to TRBD1. J was trimmed by 6 bases and V by 7 bases; bases with no gene match: 5. Germline lookup yields CDR1 MGHDK and CDR2 SYGVNS. The CDR3 covers 12 residues. This CDR3 reads CASTDRADGYTF. CDR3 nucleotides: TGTGCCAGCACTGACAGGGCCGATGGCTACACCTTC.

This sequence joins TRBV7-9 and TRBJ1-1; tentative D call: TRBD1 (6 bases). The CDR3 runs to 14 residues. Per germline, CDR1 SEHNR and CDR2 FQNEAQ (reference sequence). V gave up 2 bases and J gave up 5 bases, with 12 bases separating them. The CDR3 DNA reads TGTGCCAGCAGCTTAAAGGACAGTAGTACTGAAGCTTTCTTT. It translates to CASSLKDSSTEAFF.

This chain uses TRBV2 with TRBJ1-4; D not certain. Germline V lookup: CDR1 SNHLY, CDR2 FYNNEI. Deletions cut 6 bases from V and 6 bases from J, with 2 bases between. The CDR3 spans 10 residues. In nucleotides, the CDR3 is TGTGCCAGCAGGGATGAAAAACTGTTTTTT. This encodes CASRDEKLFF.

The table lists this clonotype with a few counts. The chain has TRBV7-9 and TRBJ2-7; weak D call: TRBD2 (6 bases). V was clipped by 6 bases and J by 4 bases, with 13 bases between them. Germline CDR1 SEHNR, CDR2 FQNEAQ (reference sequence). The CDR3 covers 13 residues. CDR3 loop: CASRPIGGYEQYF. CDR3 nucleotide sequence: TGTGCCAGCAGACCCATCGGGGGTTACGAGCAGTACTTC.